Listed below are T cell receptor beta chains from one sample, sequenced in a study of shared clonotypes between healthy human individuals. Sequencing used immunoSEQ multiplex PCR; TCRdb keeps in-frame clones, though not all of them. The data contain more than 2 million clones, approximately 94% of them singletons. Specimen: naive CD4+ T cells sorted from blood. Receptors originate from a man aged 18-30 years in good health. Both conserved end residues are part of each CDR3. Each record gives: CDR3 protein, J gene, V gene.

CDR3 protein: CASSRPGQGTTNEKLFF; J gene: TRBJ1-4; V gene: TRBV9
CDR3 protein: CASSPGPALDTQYF; J gene: TRBJ2-3; V gene: TRBV7-9
CDR3 protein: CASKPRPLTDTQYF; J gene: TRBJ2-3; V gene: TRBV28
CDR3 protein: CASSVTSGHGGELFF; J gene: TRBJ2-2; V gene: TRBV9
CDR3 protein: CAWSLAGGPKTQYF; J gene: TRBJ2-5; V gene: TRBV30
CDR3 protein: CSASGDEQFF; J gene: TRBJ2-1; V gene: TRBV20-1
CDR3 protein: CASSGRVSGANVLTF; J gene: TRBJ2-6; V gene: TRBV19
CDR3 protein: CASRSTGTGDGYTF; J gene: TRBJ1-2; V gene: TRBV5-6
CDR3 protein: CASSPGASNQPQHF; J gene: TRBJ1-5; V gene: TRBV18
CDR3 protein: CASEGSDTEAFF; J gene: TRBJ1-1; V gene: TRBV28
CDR3 protein: CASSDLTNYGYTF; J gene: TRBJ1-2; V gene: TRBV6-1
CDR3 protein: CASSLLGLGQGEDGYTF; J gene: TRBJ1-2; V gene: TRBV5-1
CDR3 protein: CASSPPGKLSGNTIYF; J gene: TRBJ1-3; V gene: TRBV9
CDR3 protein: CASSLARGLTNEKLFF; J gene: TRBJ1-4; V gene: TRBV7-2
CDR3 protein: CASSGDTGESGELFF; J gene: TRBJ2-2; V gene: TRBV25-1
CDR3 protein: CASSERQGDNLGYGYTF; J gene: TRBJ1-2; V gene: TRBV2
CDR3 protein: CAMAGTGAYEQYF; J gene: TRBJ2-7; V gene: TRBV10-3
CDR3 protein: CASSLGVGRREGYTF; J gene: TRBJ1-2; V gene: TRBV13
CDR3 protein: CASSPTSPGTDTQYF; J gene: TRBJ2-3; V gene: TRBV5-1
CDR3 protein: CASSAPEQNHEQYF; J gene: TRBJ2-7; V gene: TRBV18
CDR3 protein: CASSVSALPSGNTIYF; J gene: TRBJ1-3; V gene: TRBV9
CDR3 protein: CASLRAVGSYEQYF; J gene: TRBJ2-7; V gene: TRBV6-5
CDR3 protein: CASSQDPRTYASNTEAFF; J gene: TRBJ1-1; V gene: TRBV14
CDR3 protein: CAWSNRRLAGIYF; J gene: TRBJ1-3; V gene: TRBV30